A selection of T cell receptor beta chains follows, all from one sample in a study of early T cells in non-severe SARS-CoV-2 infection. A single record per CDR3 protein comes from TCRdb applying MiXCR to the 5' RACE reads. Here the sample spans about 58,000 distinct CDR3 sequences, about 13% being singletons. The sequenced material came from whole blood. These receptors originate from an adult who was a healthcare worker with PCR-confirmed SARS-CoV-2 infection or an uninfected control (not recorded which). The CDR3 runs from the conserved cysteine through the conserved F or W. D genes are given only for firm matches. Size values are once, few and many counts, or a class for expanded clones, and some rows have none.

abundance,v_gene,j_gene,d_gene,CDR3nt,CDR3aa
many,TRBV6-6,TRBJ1-5,TRBD1,TGTGCCAGCAGTTACTCTAAACAGGGGCCCAGCCTCGATCAGCCCCAGCATTTT,CASSYSKQGPSLDQPQHF
NA,TRBV5-1,TRBJ1-2,NA,TGCGCCAGCAGCTTGGAATCTGTGAACTATGGCTACACCTTC,CASSLESVNYGYTF
NA,TRBV10-3,TRBJ2-1,TRBD1,TGTGCCATCGGGCCAGGGGGCCCATACAATGAGCAGTTCTTC,CAIGPGGPYNEQFF
few,TRBV4-3,TRBJ2-1,TRBD2,TGCGCCAGCAGCCTGGTCTTACTAGCGGGAGGTAGGGATGAGCAGTTCTTC,CASSLVLLAGGRDEQFF
many,TRBV20-1,TRBJ2-7,NA,TGCAGCGCTAGAGATGAGGTTTGGGACGAGCAGTACTTC,CSARDEVWDEQYF
NA,TRBV6-2/TRBV6-3,TRBJ2-1,TRBD2,TGTGCCAGCATCCCCGGACTAGACGAACTCTACAATGAGCAGTTCTTC,CASIPGLDELYNEQFF
many,TRBV7-2,TRBJ1-5,NA,TGTGCCAGCAGCTTGTGGAGAGGGCCCCAGCATTTT,CASSLWRGPQHF
many,TRBV7-2,TRBJ1-6,NA,TGTGCCAGCAGCTTAAGGAGGGGGACTCACTCACCCCTCCACTTT,CASSLRRGTHSPLHF
many,TRBV28,TRBJ2-7,NA,TGTGCCAGCAGTTTGCACAACTCCTACGAGCAGTACTTC,CASSLHNSYEQYF
many,TRBV5-5,TRBJ1-4,NA,TGTGCCAGCAGCTTGCCTGACGAGGGGGAAAAACTGTTTTTT,CASSLPDEGEKLFF
few,TRBV6-1,TRBJ2-7,NA,TGTGCCAGCAGTGAAGCGACGAGGCCGGGCGGACCCGAGCAGTACTTC,CASSEATRPGGPEQYF
many,TRBV27,TRBJ2-7,NA,TGTGCCAGCAGTTTCGGGTCAACCTACGAGCAGTACTTC,CASSFGSTYEQYF
few,TRBV18,TRBJ2-1,NA,TGTGCCAGCTCACCAATGGAGGCTGAGCAGTTCTTC,CASSPMEAEQFF
many,TRBV29-1,TRBJ2-5,TRBD1,TGCAGCGTTGAAGGTTGGACAGGGTGGGAAGAGACCCAGTACTTC,CSVEGWTGWEETQYF
NA,TRBV7-6,TRBJ2-1,TRBD2,TGTGCCAGCAGCTTAATGGCGGGAGCCAATGAGCAGTTCTTC,CASSLMAGANEQFF
NA,TRBV12-3/TRBV12-4,TRBJ2-5,TRBD2,TGTGCCAGCAGTAGGACTAGCGGGAGGTTAGAGACCCAGTACTTC,CASSRTSGRLETQYF
NA,TRBV5-1,TRBJ1-1,NA,TGCGCCAGCAGCTTGGTCAGCCAGCTGAACACTGAAGCTTTCTTT,CASSLVSQLNTEAFF
few,TRBV3-1,TRBJ2-1,TRBD2,TGTGCCAGCAGCCCCGGACTAGGCGGGGGTCACAATGAGCAGTTCTTC,CASSPGLGGGHNEQFF
NA,TRBV20-1,TRBJ2-1,NA,TGCAGTGCTAGAGATCACTTCTTGGAACGGAGCTCCTACAATGGGCAGTTCTTC,CSARDHFLERSSYNGQFF
many,TRBV29-1,TRBJ1-5,NA,TGCAGCGTTGGAACAGGGCCCGATCAGCCCCAGCATTTT,CSVGTGPDQPQHF
many,TRBV11-2,TRBJ2-1,NA,TGTGCCAGCAGCACAGAGAGGGATTCCTACAATGAGCAGTTCTTC,CASSTERDSYNEQFF
NA,TRBV6-2/TRBV6-3,TRBJ2-7,NA,TGTGCCAGTCGGGACACAGCCTACGAGCAGTACTTC,CASRDTAYEQYF
few,TRBV4-1,TRBJ1-2,NA,TGCGCCAGCAGCCAAGAGCAGGGCCCCTATGGCTACACCTTC,CASSQEQGPYGYTF
NA,TRBV7-2,TRBJ2-7,NA,TGTGCCAGCAGCTTAGGTTCGGGGGAGCAGTACTTC,CASSLGSGEQYF
few,TRBV20-1,TRBJ2-3,TRBD2,TGCAGTGCTTCTTCCCGGGACTACCCTAGCACAGATACGCAGTATTTT,CSASSRDYPSTDTQYF
many,TRBV11-3,TRBJ2-1,NA,TGTGCCAGCAGCTTAAAGGGTGGCAATGAGCAGTTCTTC,CASSLKGGNEQFF
few,TRBV28,TRBJ1-2,NA,TGTGCCAGCAGTTCGGACAGAGAGAATAACTATGGCTACACCTTC,CASSSDRENNYGYTF
few,TRBV28,TRBJ2-7,NA,TGTGCCGCCCAACTTCTTTCGAAACTAGCCTACGAGCAGTACTTC,CAAQLLSKLAYEQYF
NA,TRBV27,TRBJ2-7,TRBD1,TGTGCCAGCGGATACAGGGGGCATCCGTACGAGCAGTACTTC,CASGYRGHPYEQYF
many,TRBV25-1,TRBJ2-1,TRBD2,TGTGCCAGCAGTGACATAGCGGGGGCGTACAATGAGCAGTTCTTC,CASSDIAGAYNEQFF
many,TRBV9,TRBJ2-6,TRBD1,TGTGCCAGCAGCGTGACGGACAGGGGGCTGTCTGGGGCCAACGTCCTGACTTTC,CASSVTDRGLSGANVLTF
NA,TRBV4-3,TRBJ1-2,NA,TGCGCCAGCAGCCAAGAAGGGGGAAGTAACTATGGCTACACCTTC,CASSQEGGSNYGYTF
NA,TRBV5-1,TRBJ1-4,NA,TGCGCCAGCAGCTTGAGTCCCTTCAGGGACCCTAATGAAAAACTGTTTTTT,CASSLSPFRDPNEKLFF
few,TRBV7-3,TRBJ2-3,NA,TGTGCCAGCAGCCAAACCGGGGGCACAGATACGCAGTATTTT,CASSQTGGTDTQYF
NA,TRBV7-6,TRBJ2-5,NA,TGTGCCAGCAGCGCTTGGCGGGGAGAGACCCAGTACTTC,CASSAWRGETQYF
many,TRBV20-1,TRBJ2-1,TRBD2,TGCAGTGCTACGATACCTAGCGGGAGGGCCCAGGAGCAGTTCTTC,CSATIPSGRAQEQFF
few,TRBV6-6,TRBJ1-2,NA,TGTGCCAGTTCCAGGGACGGCTACACCTTC,CASSRDGYTF
many,TRBV28,TRBJ2-7,NA,TGTGCCAGCAGTTTATTTAGGGACTGGCGGGACGAGCAGTACTTC,CASSLFRDWRDEQYF
NA,TRBV18,TRBJ2-1,NA,TGTGCCAGCGCAAAATCTAGCGCCTACGACTGGGATGAGCAGTTCTTC,CASAKSSAYDWDEQFF
many,TRBV9,TRBJ1-2,NA,TGTGCCAGCAGCCTTCGACAGGATCACTATGGCTACACCTTC,CASSLRQDHYGYTF
NA,TRBV10-3,TRBJ2-7,NA,TGTGCCATCAGTGAGATGGAACAGGGTCGGTACGAGCAGTACTTC,CAISEMEQGRYEQYF
few,TRBV9,TRBJ1-1,NA,TGTGCCAGCAGCGTGGAGCCCAGTGGTGGAACTGAAGCTTTCTTT,CASSVEPSGGTEAFF
NA,TRBV3-1,TRBJ2-3,NA,TGTGCCAGCAGCCAAGAGCCGATTACAGATACGCAGTATTTT,CASSQEPITDTQYF
many,TRBV5-1,TRBJ2-2,NA,TGCGCCAGCAGCTCCGTTGGGGGGCGCGCATCAAAAACCGGGGAGCTGTTTTTT,CASSSVGGRASKTGELFF
NA,TRBV6-5,TRBJ2-5,TRBD2,TGTGCCAGCAGAAGCGGACTAGCGGGGGTTGGGGAGACCCAGTACTTC,CASRSGLAGVGETQYF
NA,TRBV5-1,TRBJ1-1,NA,TGCGCCAGCAGCCTCCCCAGGGGCCCGAACACTGAAGCTTTCTTT,CASSLPRGPNTEAFF
many,TRBV6-5,TRBJ2-1,TRBD2,TGTGCCAGCAGAGCGGGGGGACTAGCGGGGGACAATGAGCAGTTCTTC,CASRAGGLAGDNEQFF
NA,TRBV29-1,TRBJ1-1,NA,TGCAGCGTTGAAGATCCGGAGCCGAACACTGAAGCTTTCTTT,CSVEDPEPNTEAFF
NA,TRBV18,TRBJ2-7,NA,TGTGCCAGCTCACCACGGGTAGACTCCTACGAGCAGTACTTC,CASSPRVDSYEQYF
NA,TRBV7-2,TRBJ2-5,NA,TGTGCCAGCAGCTTGTCCCGGTCCCAAGAGACCCAGTACTTC,CASSLSRSQETQYF
many,TRBV20-1,TRBJ1-4,TRBD1,TGCAGTGCAAAGACAGGGGCGCGGGAAAAACTGTTTTTT,CSAKTGAREKLFF
NA,TRBV7-9,TRBJ2-7,NA,TGTGCCAGCAGCCCCCCGCCAGCTACTGGCTACGAGCAGTACTTC,CASSPPPATGYEQYF
many,TRBV21-1,TRBJ2-1,NA,TGTGCCAGCTGGGGACGTCCCTACAATGAGCAGTTCTTC,CASWGRPYNEQFF
once,TRBV7-2,TRBJ2-1,NA,TGTGCCAGCAGCTTAGCTCTCAGCCCAGCGGCCCATCCGAGCTCCTACAATGAGCAGTTCTTC,CASSLALSPAAHPSSYNEQFF
few,TRBV24-1,TRBJ2-7,TRBD2,TGTGCCACCAGTGATTCCGGGACTAGCCGATACGAGCAGTACTTC,CATSDSGTSRYEQYF